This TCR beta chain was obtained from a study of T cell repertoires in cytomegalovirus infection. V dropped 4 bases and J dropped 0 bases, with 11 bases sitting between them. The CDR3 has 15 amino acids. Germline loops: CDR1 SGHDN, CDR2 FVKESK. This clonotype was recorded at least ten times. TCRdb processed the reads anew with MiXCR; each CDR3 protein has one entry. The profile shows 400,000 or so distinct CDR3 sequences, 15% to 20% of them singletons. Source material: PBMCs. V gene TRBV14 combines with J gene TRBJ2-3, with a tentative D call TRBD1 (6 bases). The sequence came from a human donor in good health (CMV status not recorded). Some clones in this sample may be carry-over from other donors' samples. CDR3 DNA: TGTGCCAGCAGCCCGATAGGGGGTAGCACAGATACGCAGTATTTT. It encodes CASSPIGGSTDTQYF.